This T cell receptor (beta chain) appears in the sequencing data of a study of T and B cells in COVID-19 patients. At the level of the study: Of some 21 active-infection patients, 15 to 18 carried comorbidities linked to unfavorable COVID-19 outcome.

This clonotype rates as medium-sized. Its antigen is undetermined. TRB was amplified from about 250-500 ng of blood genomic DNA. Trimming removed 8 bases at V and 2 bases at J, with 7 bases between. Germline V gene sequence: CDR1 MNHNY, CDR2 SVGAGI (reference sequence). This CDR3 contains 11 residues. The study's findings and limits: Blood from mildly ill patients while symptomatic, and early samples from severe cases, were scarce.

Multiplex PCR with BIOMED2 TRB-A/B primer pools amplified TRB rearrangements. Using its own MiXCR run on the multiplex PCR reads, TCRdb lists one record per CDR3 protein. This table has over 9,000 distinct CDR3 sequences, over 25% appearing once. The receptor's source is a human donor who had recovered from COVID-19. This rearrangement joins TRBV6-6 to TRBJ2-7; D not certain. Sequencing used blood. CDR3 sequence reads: CASWNTYEQYF. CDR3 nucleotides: TGTGCCAGCTGGAATACCTACGAGCAGTACTTC.